This entry concerns a single TCR beta chain. The junction and the germline gene differ at one end; a read error may be behind it. The CDR3 length is 14 residues. The V gene's germline CDR1 is MNHNS and CDR2 SASEGT. This sample was included in a study of blood T cell repertoires in COVID-19. The overall study: Samples of COVID-19 (acute and convalescent) were obtained from the United States, Italy and Spain.

Here immunoSEQ multiplex PCR was the method, and the copy in TCRdb shows in-frame clones only, minus some. The sample consists of 130,000 to 150,000 clones, around 87% of them appearing once. The origin of this receptor is a man older than 75 with acute or convalescent COVID-19. The chain carries TRBV6-1 and TRBJ1-2, with D possibly matching TRBD1 (5 bases). Specimen: peripheral blood. CDR3 loop: CASSELGRDYGYTF. DNA of the CDR3: TGTGCCAGCAGTGAATTGGGCAGGGACTACGGCTACACCTTC.